The 6 T cell receptor beta chains presented below share a single source sample, sequenced in a study of cytomegalovirus exposure and HLA in healthy donors. The study ran its PCR with 60 Vbeta and 13 Jbeta primers. Sequencing used immunoSEQ multiplex PCR; TCRdb keeps in-frame clones, though not all of them. The sample records around 140,000 clones, approximately 67% being singletons. The sequencing sample was made of PBMCs. These receptors all stem from a woman aged 55 to 70 in good health and CMV-seronegative.

This clone was seen a few times. The chain links TRBV7-2 to TRBJ1-2; 7 positions match TRBD1. The length of the CDR3 is 15 residues. V lost 5 bases and J lost 8; bases outside the gene matches: 14. Germline V CDR1 and CDR2: SGHTA, FQGNSA. The CDR3: CASSLGGQVPGGYTF. Here the CDR3 DNA reads TGTGCCAGCAGCCTGGGTGGACAGGTTCCTGGAGGCTACACCTTC. Combining the CDR3 with reference TRBV7-2 and TRBJ1-2 gives the whole variable domain GAGVSQSPSNKVTEKGKDVELRCDPISGHTALYWYRQSLGQGLEFLIYFQGNSAPDKSGLPSDRFSAERTGGSVSTLTIQRTQQEDSAVYLCASSLGGQVPGGYTFGSGTRLTVV.

V gene TRBV19 combines with J gene TRBJ2-2, with 8 bases fitting TRBD1. The junction had 5 bases not matched to a gene; V was cut back by 3 bases and J by 2 bases. Germline assignment: CDR1 LNHDA and CDR2 SQIVND (reference sequence). This CDR3 has 16 residues. In nucleotides, the CDR3 is TGTGCCAGTAGTATGGACAGGGTGCGTAACACCGGGGAGCTGTTTTTT. Protein: CASSMDRVRNTGELFF.

The chain couples TRBV19 to TRBJ2-7; 11 nucleotides agree with TRBD1. With V trimmed by 5 bases and J by 5 bases, 11 bases remained unmatched. Per the germline V gene, CDR1 is LNHDA and CDR2 is SQIVND (reference sequence). There are 16 residues in the CDR3. CDR3 coding DNA: TGTGCCAGTAGTCTCAGCGAGGGACAGGGGGTCCACGAGCAGTACTTC. It translates to CASSLSEGQGVHEQYF.

J is TRBJ2-3 and V is TRBV2, with 8 bases that match TRBD2. Germline V gives CDR1 SNHLY, CDR2 FYNNEI. This CDR3 contains 15 residues. The junction had 9 bases not matched to a gene; V was cut back by 6 bases and J by 4 bases. This CDR3 reads CASSPAGVGADTQYF. Written as DNA, the CDR3 is TGTGCCAGCAGCCCAGCGGGGGTTGGGGCAGATACGCAGTATTTT.

The rearrangement uses TRBV7-6 and TRBJ2-3; 11 bases align to TRBD2. Germline V lookup: CDR1 SGHVS, CDR2 FNYEAQ. V shed 1 base, J shed 2 bases, and the junction held 2 bases outside the gene matches. The length of the CDR3 is 16 residues. The CDR3 nucleotides are TGTGCCAGCAGCTTAGGTAGCGGGGGGGTCACAGATACGCAGTATTTT. Its translation is CASSLGSGGVTDTQYF.

The CDR3 region is CATSRAGDYEQYF. CDR3 sequence (DNA): TGTGCCACCAGCAGAGCAGGGGACTACGAGCAGTACTTC. This chain joins TRBV15 and TRBJ2-7; the D gene is possibly TRBD1 (6 bases). The CDR3 runs to 13 residues. From germline, CDR1 is LNHNV and CDR2 YYDKDF (reference sequence). Trimming took 1 base from V and 3 from J, leaving 7 bases between them.